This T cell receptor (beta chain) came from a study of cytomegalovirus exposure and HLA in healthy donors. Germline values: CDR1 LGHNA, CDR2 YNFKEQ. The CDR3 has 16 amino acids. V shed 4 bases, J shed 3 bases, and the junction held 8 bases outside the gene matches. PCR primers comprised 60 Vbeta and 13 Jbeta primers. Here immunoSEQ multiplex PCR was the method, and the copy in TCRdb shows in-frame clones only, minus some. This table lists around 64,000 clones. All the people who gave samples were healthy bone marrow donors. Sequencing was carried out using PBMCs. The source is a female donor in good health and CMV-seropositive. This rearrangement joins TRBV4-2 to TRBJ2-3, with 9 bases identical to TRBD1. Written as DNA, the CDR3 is TGTGCCAGCAGCCCCCTGGGACAGGGAATTACAGATACGCAGTATTTT. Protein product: CASSPLGQGITDTQYF.